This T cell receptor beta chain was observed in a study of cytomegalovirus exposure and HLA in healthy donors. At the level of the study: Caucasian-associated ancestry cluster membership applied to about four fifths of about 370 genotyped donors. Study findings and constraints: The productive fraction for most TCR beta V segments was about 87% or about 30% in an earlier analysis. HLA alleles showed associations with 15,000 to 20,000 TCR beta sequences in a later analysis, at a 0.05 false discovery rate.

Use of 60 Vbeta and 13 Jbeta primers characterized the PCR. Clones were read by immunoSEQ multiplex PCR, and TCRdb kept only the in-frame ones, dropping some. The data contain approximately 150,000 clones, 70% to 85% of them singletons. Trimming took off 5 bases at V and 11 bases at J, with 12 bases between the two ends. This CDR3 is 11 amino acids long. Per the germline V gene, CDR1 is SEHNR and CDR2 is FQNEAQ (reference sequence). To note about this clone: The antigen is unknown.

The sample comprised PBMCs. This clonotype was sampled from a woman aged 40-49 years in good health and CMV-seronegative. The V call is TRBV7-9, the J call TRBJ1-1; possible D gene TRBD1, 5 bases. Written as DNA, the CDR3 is TGTGCCAGCAGCCTTGGGGGGATCGCTTTCTTT. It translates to CASSLGGIAFF. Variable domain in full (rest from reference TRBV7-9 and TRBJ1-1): DTGVSQNPRHKITKRGQNVTFRCDPISEHNRLYWYRQTLGQGPEFLTYFQNEAQLEKSRLLSDRFSAERPKGSFSTLEIQRTEQGDSAMYLCASSLGGIAFFGQGTRLTVV.